This T cell receptor beta chain was retrieved from a study of shared clonotypes between healthy human individuals (TCRdb year 2020). A note on the overall study: Three men and a couple of women, aged 18 to 49 years, made up the cohort. To increase sequencing depth and limit assay-specific biases, TCR repertoire library preparation and sequencing were carried out by different laboratories using diverse techniques. The study deeply sequenced blood TCR repertoires of about 5 healthy adults to estimate repertoire size and the extent of clonotype sharing between individuals. Each donor's leukapheresis produced roughly between roughly 0.94 and 9.5 billion PBMCs. For each donor, CD4 naive and CD4 memory were each given three plates, CD8 naive was given two plates, and CD8 memory was given one plate. General conclusions and limits of the study: Pairwise subsampling led to the expectation that sequencing depth would affect the degree of clonotype sharing among donors. Sampling was restricted to blood, and TCR repertoires in tissues likely differ from the TCR repertoires found in blood. Compared with non-shared clonotypes, the clonotypes found in all four sorted-subset donors had higher generation probabilities. Naive subsets generally had larger estimated clonotype richness than memory subsets. The small number of donors limited the genetic and exposure-history diversity represented. Even with the large sequencing depth, rarefaction of the sorted-subset datasets indicated that sequencing was incomplete. Across several donors, around 5% of naive CD4, 3.5% of naive CD8, around 2.1% of memory CD4, and under 0.45% of memory CD8 clonotypes were shared.

Using the deep immunoSEQ assay, multiplex PCR amplified TCR CDR3 regions from genomic DNA. Genomic DNA extracted from each cell subset was distributed evenly over all wells of several immunoSEQ 96-well plates, and each plate served as one replicate. Each replicate PCR for sorted subsets received about 220 ng genomic DNA, equal to tens of thousands of T cell genomes. The purified libraries were quantified using a Qubit 3.0 fluorometer, sized with a Bioanalyzer 2100, and then quantified again using the KAPA Library Quantification kit. Every immunoSEQ 96-well plate was sequenced on a dedicated single-read 150-cycle Illumina NextSeq 550 flow cell. On the authors' methods: Because the immunoSEQ output held only junctional sequences and lacked quality scores, the filtering could not match the filtering applied to full-length reads. Sequences were annotated with PyIR, a Python wrapper for IgBLAST v1.9, and V/J genes and CDR3 were assigned using IMGT germline references. Reads were filtered out if the reads had weak V/J assignments (E-value above 1e-6), no CDR3, stop codons, out-of-frame junctions, or ambiguous translated residues. V3J clonotypes were defined as sequences sharing the same inferred V gene, J gene, and CDR3 amino acid sequence. To compute the percentage overlap between repertoires, the number of shared unique clonotypes was divided by the size of the smaller repertoire. Repertoire richness was assessed with RTK rarefaction, the Chao1 estimator, and Recon v2.1 estimates of unobserved clonotypes. Generation probabilities were computed with OLGA for all TCRbeta clonotypes obtained by the gDNA method from a handful of donors. Not all clones reach the TCRdb copy of this immuneACCESS table, which keeps in-frame sequences only. Checked studies attribute under half of the gap to unresolved V genes and leave the rest unexplained. Clonal size and the V and J genes are those of that table, whereas D and trimming came from the DNA. The table for this sample lists approximately 2,300,000 clones; roughly 92% of them were counted only once. 0.37% of the sample is in the top ten clones.

As regards this clone: The specificity of this receptor is unknown. Per-nucleotide qualities are absent, and no much larger clonotype sits a single base away.

The donors were healthy, HIV-negative adults with no recently reported acute infections or vaccinations. Only Caucasian adults living in Nashville, Tennessee, USA were represented among the donors. CD4+ T cells were enriched by magnetic negative selection, after which naive cells were positively selected on CD45RA and the negative fraction was taken as the memory subset. Blood was collected by leukapheresis, and PBMCs were isolated by Ficoll-Histopaque density gradient centrifugation and then cryopreserved in liquid nitrogen vapor phase. Analytical flow cytometry was used to check the purity and quantity of every magnetically sorted T cell population. From each sorted fraction, genomic DNA was isolated and quantified by UV absorbance on a Nanodrop 2000c. Counted from cysteine to phenylalanine, this CDR3 has 17 amino acids. Kept here is only the CDR3 DNA, which spans 51 bases and is read in frame from base 1. The CDR1 and CDR2 encoded by the germline V gene are MNHNS and SASEGT. A distance of 15 bases separates the germline ends of V and J, which lose 0 bases and 3 bases respectively.

The sequence was collected from a man aged 18 to 35 in good health. Some clones in this sample may be carry-over from other donors' samples. The chain was built from TRBV6-1 and TRBJ1-5; the D gene is perhaps TRBD1, from 5 matching bases. The source material was naive CD4+ T cells from PBMCs. The cell subset or site label for this specimen denotes: CD45RA+ positively selected. The DNA reads TGTGCCAGCAGTGAAGCGCGAGGGCAGGGAAACAATCAGCCCCAGCATTTT. Its amino acids are CASSEARGQGNNQPQHF.